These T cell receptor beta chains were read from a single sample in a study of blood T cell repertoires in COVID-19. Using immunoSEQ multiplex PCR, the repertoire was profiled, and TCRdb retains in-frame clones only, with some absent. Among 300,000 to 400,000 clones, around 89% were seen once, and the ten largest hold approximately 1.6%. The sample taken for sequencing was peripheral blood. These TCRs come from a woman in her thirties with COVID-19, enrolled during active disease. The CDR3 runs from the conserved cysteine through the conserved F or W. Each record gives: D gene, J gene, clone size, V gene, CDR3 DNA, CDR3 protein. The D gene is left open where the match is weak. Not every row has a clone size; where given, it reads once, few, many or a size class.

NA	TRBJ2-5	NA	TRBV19	TGTGCCAGTAGTGCGTCATCCCAAGAGACCCAGTACTTC	CASSASSQETQYF
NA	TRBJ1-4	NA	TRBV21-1	TGTGCCAGCAGCTTTCGTGGACAGGCCCTCCCTGAAAAACTGTTTTTT	CASSFRGQALPEKLFF
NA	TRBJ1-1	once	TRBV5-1	TGCGCCAGCAGCTTGATCCCAGGGAACACTGAAGCTTTCTTT	CASSLIPGNTEAFF
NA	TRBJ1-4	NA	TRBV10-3	TGTGCCATCAGTGACTACCCTAATGAAAAACTGTTTTTT	CAISDYPNEKLFF
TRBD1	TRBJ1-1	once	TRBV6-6	TGTGCCAGCAGGCGACAGGGCGACACTGAAGCTTTCTTT	CASRRQGDTEAFF
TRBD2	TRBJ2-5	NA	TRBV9	TGTGCCAGCAGCGTAGAGGGTAGCGGGGGGGCCAGGCTGGAGACCCAGTACTTC	CASSVEGSGGARLETQYF
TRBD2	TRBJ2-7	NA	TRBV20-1	TGCAGTGCTAGAACGGGGGGCGAGCAGTACTTC	CSARTGGEQYF
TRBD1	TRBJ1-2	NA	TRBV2	TGTGCCAGCAGGGGGATACAGGGGTCTATGGACTACACCTTC	CASRGIQGSMDYTF
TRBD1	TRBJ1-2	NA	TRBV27	TGTGCCAGCAGTCCGGGGACAGGGGGATTGGAGGGCTACACCTTC	CASSPGTGGLEGYTF
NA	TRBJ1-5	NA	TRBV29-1	TGCAGCGTCTGGGTACAGGGAAGCAATCAGCCCCAGCATTTT	CSVWVQGSNQPQHF
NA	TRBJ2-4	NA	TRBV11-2	TGTGCCAGCAGCTCCAGACTAGCCAAAAACATTCAGTACTTC	CASSSRLAKNIQYF
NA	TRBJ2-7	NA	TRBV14	TGTGCCAGCAGCCAAGTCCCACTCTACGAGCAGTACTTC	CASSQVPLYEQYF
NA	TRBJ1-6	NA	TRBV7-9	TGTGCCATCTCAATTAGGGGGAATAATTCACCCCTCCACTTT	CAISIRGNNSPLHF
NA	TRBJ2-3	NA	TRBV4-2	TGTGCCAGCAGCCAAGATTCGGGGGGCGCAGATACGCAGTATTTT	CASSQDSGGADTQYF
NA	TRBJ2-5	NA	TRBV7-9	TGTGCCAGCAGCCTAGTTACCGGGCAAGAGACCCAGTACTTC	CASSLVTGQETQYF
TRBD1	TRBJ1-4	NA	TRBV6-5	TGTGCCAGCAGTTCTACAGGGGGCCTCCAGGAAAAACTGTTTTTT	CASSSTGGLQEKLFF
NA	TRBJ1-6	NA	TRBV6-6	TGTGCCAGCAGTTACTCAGCTGAGTCCAATTCACCCCTCCACTTT	CASSYSAESNSPLHF
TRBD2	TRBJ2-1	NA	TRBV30	TGTGCCTGGAGTGTGCCCCGGGGGGGCAATGAGCAGTTCTTC	CAWSVPRGGNEQFF
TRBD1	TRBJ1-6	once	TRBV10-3	TGTGCCATCAGGCCCGGGACAGGGAGTTCACCCCTCCACTTT	CAIRPGTGSSPLHF
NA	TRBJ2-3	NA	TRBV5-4	TGTGCCAGCAGCTTGGGAGGGAGACCCACAGATACGCAGTATTTT	CASSLGGRPTDTQYF
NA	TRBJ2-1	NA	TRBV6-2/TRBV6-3	TGTGCCAGCAGTTACTCCGCGCGGGGTTTCTACAATGAGCAGTTCTTC	CASSYSARGFYNEQFF